Listed here are 22 T cell receptor beta chains from one sample, sequenced in a study of cytomegalovirus exposure and HLA in healthy donors. TCRdb's table, derived via immunoSEQ multiplex PCR, lists solely in-frame clones and lacks some. The sample lists approximately 230,000 clones; roughly 90% were seen once. Input material: PBMCs. The receptors shown here come from a man in his late teens or twenties in good health and CMV-seropositive.

V and J are TRBV28 and TRBJ1-5; tentatively, D is TRBD1 (5 bases). Germline V gene sequence: CDR1 MDHEN, CDR2 SYDVKM. The CDR3 is made up of 14 amino acids. CDR3 sequence (DNA): TGTGCTCAGGCCCTTGGGGGAAGCAATCAGCCCCAGCATTTT. Its protein is CAQALGGSNQPQHF.

J is TRBJ2-7 and V is TRBV25-1; 11 bases are shared with TRBD2. Germline V gene data show CDR1 as MGHDK and CDR2 as SYGVNS. The ends lost 3 bases at V and 1 base at J; junction bases unmatched: 5. This CDR3 region has 16 residues. The CDR3: CASSDFRLAGSYEQYF. The CDR3 DNA follows: TGTGCCAGCAGTGATTTCCGACTAGCGGGGTCCTACGAGCAGTACTTC.

The V and J genes are TRBV7-9 and TRBJ1-1; no reliable D call. V was cut by 3 bases and J by 4 bases, with 9 bases left in between. The CDR3 consists of 13 residues. Germline V gene lookup returns CDR1 SEHNR and CDR2 FQNEAQ (reference sequence). The CDR3 nucleotides read TGTGCCAGCAGCTTTTTGGTCCTCACTGAAGCTTTCTTT. Its protein is CASSFLVLTEAFF.

The chain uses TRBV2 and TRBJ2-3, with unresolved D. CDR1 SNHLY and CDR2 FYNNEI come from the germline V gene. This CDR3 region has 14 residues. V was pared by 7 bases and J by 0 bases, with 11 bases between. The CDR3 coding sequence is TGTGCCAGCAACGGGCCCCATAGCACAGATACGCAGTATTTT. It specifies CASNGPHSTDTQYF.

This chain joins TRBV2 and TRBJ2-3, with 9 bases that match TRBD2. V was clipped by 5 bases and J by 12 bases; unmatched bases: 15. The germline CDR1 and CDR2 sequences are SNHLY and FYNNEI. The CDR3 is 15 residues long. For the CDR3, the DNA is TGTGCCAGCAGTATGGGGGGCCGGACTAGCGCACCACAGTATTTT. Its protein product is CASSMGGRTSAPQYF.

The V and J genes are TRBV15 and TRBJ1-5, with D hard to call. Germline CDR1 reads LNHNV; CDR2 reads YYDKDF (reference sequence). The V and J ends lost 0 bases and 9 bases respectively, with 18 bases between them. The CDR3 consists of 16 residues. CDR3 residues: CATSRDYSPGERPQHF. The CDR3 DNA reads TGTGCCACCAGCAGAGATTACAGTCCGGGCGAAAGGCCCCAGCATTTT.

V and J are TRBV13 and TRBJ2-1; D is uncertain. CDR3 length equals 17 residues. Germline V gives CDR1 PRHDT, CDR2 FYEKMQ (reference sequence). V lost 0 bases, J lost 0 bases, and 12 bases lay in between. CDR3 coding DNA: TGTGCCAGCAGCTTAGGCCTTGAGGAAAGCTCCTACAATGAGCAGTTCTTC. Residues: CASSLGLEESSYNEQFF.

The chain uses TRBV7-9 and TRBJ2-3; no reliable D call. CDR1 is SEHNR and CDR2 is FQNEAQ in the germline V gene (reference sequence). This CDR3 region has 12 residues. Trimming stripped 5 bases from V and 4 bases from J, with 7 bases between. CDR3 residues: CASSAPPDTQYF. The CDR3 DNA reads as TGTGCCAGCAGCGCGCCTCCAGATACGCAGTATTTT.

The rearrangement links TRBV27 to TRBJ2-1, with D perhaps TRBD2 (5 bases). V shed 5 bases and J shed 11 bases, with 10 bases lying between them. CDR1 and CDR2 (germline): MNHEY, SMNVEV (reference sequence). The CDR3 covers 11 residues. The CDR3 DNA follows: TGTGCCAGCAGTATACTAGGGCAGCAGTTCTTC. Its translation: CASSILGQQFF.

The chain is built from TRBV28 and TRBJ2-7; possible D gene TRBD1, 6 bases. V was clipped by 8 bases and J by 4 bases, with 12 bases between them. The CDR3 covers 12 residues. Germline lookup yields CDR1 MDHEN and CDR2 SYDVKM. The CDR3 is CASGQQGYEQYF. CDR3 nucleotides: TGTGCCAGCGGTCAACAGGGATACGAGCAGTACTTC.

The chain couples TRBV6-5 to TRBJ1-1; TRBD1 matches at 7 bases. The J segment lost 5 bases and the V segment lost 0 bases, leaving 6 bases of the junction unmatched. This CDR3 contains 15 residues. From germline, CDR1 is MNHEY and CDR2 SVGAGI. This chain's CDR3 is CASSYSTGPGTEAFF. The CDR3 nucleotides are TGTGCCAGCAGTTACTCGACAGGGCCGGGGACTGAAGCTTTCTTT.

This clone was observed once. The chain has TRBV20-1 and TRBJ2-1; D is uncertain. Germline assignment: CDR1 DFQATT and CDR2 SNEGSKA (reference sequence). V was cut by 1 base and J by 8 bases, with 6 bases left in between. The CDR3 totals 11 residues. CDR3 sequence: CSARGGDEQFF. Here the CDR3 DNA reads TGCAGTGCTAGAGGTGGAGATGAGCAGTTCTTC.

The V gene is TRBV19, the J gene TRBJ1-2; D is possibly TRBD1 (5 bases). Germline-derived CDR1 and CDR2 are LNHDA and SQIVND (reference sequence). The CDR3 totals 14 residues. V lost 3 bases, J lost 5 bases, and 13 bases lay in between. In nucleotides, the CDR3 is TGTGCCAGTAGTATGGGACGTACTCAGTATGGCTACACCTTC. Its translation: CASSMGRTQYGYTF.

This chain uses TRBV9 with TRBJ2-7; 7 nucleotides line up with TRBD1. V lost 4 bases to trimming and J lost 6 bases; unmatched junction nucleotides: 4. The CDR3 has 12 residues. Germline CDR1 reads SGDLS; CDR2 reads YYNGEE. CDR3 sequence (DNA): TGTGCCAGCAGCCCGACAGGGCGCGAGCAGTACTTC. Protein product: CASSPTGREQYF. The variable domain in full, completed from reference TRBV9 and TRBJ2-7, reads DSGVTQTPKHLITATGQRVTLRCSPRSGDLSVYWYQQSLDQGLQFLIQYYNGEERAKGNILERFSAQQFPDLHSELNLSSLELGDSALYFCASSPTGREQYFGPGTRLTVT.

This chain joins TRBV5-4 and TRBJ1-1; perhaps TRBD1 as D (6 bases). The ends were cut back, 0 bases at V and 4 bases at J, with 10 bases in the middle. The CDR3 length is 14 residues. Germline V gene lookup returns CDR1 SGHNT and CDR2 YYREEE (reference sequence). The CDR3 sequence: CASSLEQGRTEAFF. The CDR3 DNA is TGTGCCAGCAGCTTGGAACAGGGACGCACTGAAGCTTTCTTT.

The chain carries TRBV7-7 and TRBJ2-2; no reliable D call. Germline CDR1 SSHAT, CDR2 FNYEAQ (reference sequence). V lost 0 bases, J lost 2 bases, and 10 bases lay in between. The CDR3 extends over 16 amino acids. This chain's CDR3 is CASSLAPIPNTGELFF. As DNA, the CDR3 is TGTGCCAGCAGCTTAGCACCAATACCTAACACCGGGGAGCTGTTTTTT. Together with reference TRBV7-7 and TRBJ2-2, the CDR3 gives the full variable domain: GAGVSQSPRYKVTKRGQDVTLRCDPISSHATLYWYQQALGQGPEFLTYFNYEAQPDKSGLPSDRFSAERPEGSISTLTIQRTEQRDSAMYRCASSLAPIPNTGELFFGEGSRLTVL.

This chain joins TRBV7-9 and TRBJ2-3; 7 bases map to TRBD2. This CDR3 comprises 15 residues. Germline V gene lookup returns CDR1 SEHNR and CDR2 FQNEAQ (reference sequence). V shed 7 bases, J shed 2 bases, and the junction held 9 bases outside the gene matches. Here the CDR3 DNA reads TGTGCCAGCACCCCTCCCACTAGCGACACAGATACGCAGTATTTT. Protein product: CASTPPTSDTDTQYF.

V gene TRBV5-6 combines with J gene TRBJ1-1, with TRBD1 identical over 7 bases. The CDR3 runs to 15 residues. Germline V gene sequence: CDR1 SGHDT, CDR2 YYEEEE. V shed 3 bases, J shed 3 bases, and the junction held 8 bases outside the gene matches. The CDR3, as DNA: TGTGCCAGCAGCTACAAGACAGGGTTGGACACTGAAGCTTTCTTT. Translation gives CASSYKTGLDTEAFF.

V gene TRBV4-1 combines with J gene TRBJ2-5, with D maybe TRBD2 (5 bases). Trimming left V 3 bases short and J 4 bases short, with 9 bases between. This CDR3 comprises 13 residues. From germline, CDR1 is MGHRA and CDR2 YSYEKL. CDR3 in amino acids: CASSQGRGETQYF. The CDR3, as DNA: TGCGCCAGCAGCCAGGGTCGGGGAGAGACCCAGTACTTC.

This chain links TRBV6-5 with TRBJ2-7; 11 bases fit TRBD2. The CDR3 consists of 15 residues. Trimming cost V 4 bases and J 3 bases; bases outside gene matches: 5. The germline CDR1 and CDR2 sequences are MNHEY and SVGAGI. The CDR3 DNA sequence: TGTGCCAGCAGTTCGAGACTAGCGGGAAACTACGAGCAGTACTTC. Translated: CASSSRLAGNYEQYF.

This chain connects TRBV19 to TRBJ2-7, with D maybe TRBD1 (6 bases). This CDR3 region has 14 residues. Germline CDR1 is LNHDA and CDR2 is SQIVND (reference sequence). V gave up 3 bases and J gave up 7 bases, with 16 bases separating them. This CDR3 reads CASSIARGAGEQYF. The CDR3 coding sequence is TGTGCCAGTAGTATTGCCAGGGGCGCTGGGGAGCAGTACTTC. Filled out from reference TRBV19 and TRBJ2-7, the complete variable domain reads DGGITQSPKYLFRKEGQNVTLSCEQNLNHDAMYWYRQDPGQGLRLIYYSQIVNDFQKGDIAEGYSVSREKKESFPLTVTSAQKNPTAFYLCASSIARGAGEQYFGPGTRLTVT.

This chain uses TRBV5-1 with TRBJ2-7; 11 bases are shared with TRBD2. CDR3 length equals 16 residues. Per the germline V gene, CDR1 is SGHRS and CDR2 is YFSETQ. V lost 0 bases to trimming and J lost 5 bases; unmatched junction nucleotides: 7. CDR3 residues: CASSLAVSGRADEQYF. The DNA for the CDR3 is TGCGCCAGCAGCTTGGCCGTTAGCGGGAGGGCCGACGAGCAGTACTTC.